These T cell receptor beta chains were read from a single sample in a study of cytotoxic CD8 clonotypes in ibrutinib-treated CLL. Assay: immunoSEQ multiplex PCR; the TCRdb copy retains only in-frame clones and omits some. Seen here are some 65,000 clones, roughly 59% observed once, and the top ten hold roughly 15%. The material was PBMCs, obtained after 12 months of ibrutinib treatment. The receptors were sampled from a human donor with chronic lymphocytic leukemia. CDR3s include the opening cysteine and the closing phenylalanine or tryptophan. D genes are given only for firm matches. Part of the rows lack a size; the others show once, few, many or a class for expanded clones.

-	-	TRBV7-8	12	TRBJ2-1	TGTGCCAGCAGCTTACCTTCTAGCGTACAGTTCTTC	CASSLPSSVQFF
few	TRBD1	TRBV19	17	TRBJ1-2	TGTGCCAGTAGTATCATTCGGACAGGTCGAAGGGGCTATGGCTACACCTTC	CASSIIRTGRRGYGYTF
-	TRBD2	TRBV4-2	17	TRBJ2-7	TGTGCCAGCAGCCCCTCTAGCGGGAGGGCCCAATTTAACGAGCAGTACTTC	CASSPSSGRAQFNEQYF
few	TRBD2	TRBV5-6	12	TRBJ2-3	TGTGCCAGCAGCCTGGGACTAGCGGGGGGGCTCTTT	CASSLGLAGGLF
-	TRBD1	TRBV14	14	TRBJ1-2	TGTGCCAGCAGCCGGAACGACAGGGGGTACGGCTACACCTTC	CASSRNDRGYGYTF
few	TRBD1	TRBV6-6	15	TRBJ2-6	TGTGCCAGCAGTTCACAGGGGTCTGGGGCCAACGTCCTGACTTTC	CASSSQGSGANVLTF
few	-	TRBV9	16	TRBJ2-1	TGTGCCAGCAGCGTAGAGCTAGCCCGTTCTACGAATGAGCAGTTCTTC	CASSVELARSTNEQFF
-	TRBD2	TRBV6-1	17	TRBJ2-3	TGTGCCAGCAGTGAAGCTAAGACTAGCGGGGTCACAGATACGCAGTATTTT	CASSEAKTSGVTDTQYF
-	-	TRBV28	15	TRBJ2-6	TGTGCCAGCAGTTTACTGTTGCCTGGGGCCAACGTCCTGACTTTC	CASSLLLPGANVLTF
few	-	TRBV6-1	13	TRBJ1-1	TGTGCCAGCAGCTCCCTCGAGGGCACTGAAGCTTTCTTT	CASSSLEGTEAFF
once	-	TRBV19	13	TRBJ1-2	TGTGCCAGTAGTATATTAGCTAACTATGGCTACACCTTC	CASSILANYGYTF
-	TRBD1	TRBV10-3	13	TRBJ1-1	TGTGCCATCAGGGAGACAGGGGGAACTGAAGCTTTCTTT	CAIRETGGTEAFF
-	-	TRBV28	15	TRBJ1-3	TGTGCCAGCACCCAACCGGGCCCACGGAGGCACACCATATATTTT	CASTQPGPRRHTIYF
-	-	TRBV27	15	TRBJ1-1	TGTGCCAGCAGTTTAGCACCATCGGTGAACACTGAAGCTTTCTTT	CASSLAPSVNTEAFF
few	TRBD2	TRBV30	15	TRBJ2-5	TGTGCCTGGAGAACTAGCGGGAGAGTAGGTGAGACCCAGTACTTC	CAWRTSGRVGETQYF
-	TRBD2	TRBV5-1	13	TRBJ2-1	TGCGCCAGCAGTCACCTAGCGGGAAACGAGCAGTTCTTC	CASSHLAGNEQFF
-	-	TRBV19	14	TRBJ2-3	TGTGCCAGTAGATGGCGGAGTAGCACAGATACGCAGTATTTT	CASRWRSSTDTQYF
-	-	TRBV18	13	TRBJ1-1	TGTGCCAGCTCACAAGGGGCGGGCACTGAAGCTTTCTTT	CASSQGAGTEAFF
-	TRBD1	TRBV5-3	15	TRBJ1-2	TGTGCCAGCGGCCATTGGGCGGGACAGTCCTATGGCTACACCTTC	CASGHWAGQSYGYTF
-	-	TRBV6-1	15	TRBJ2-5	TGTGCCAGCAGTCCCTGGGGAGGGGGCGGAGAGACCCAGTACTTC	CASSPWGGGGETQYF
-	-	TRBV28	14	TRBJ2-4	TGTGCCAGCAGCTCCTATATCGCCAGCGCCATTCAGTACTTC	CASSSYIASAIQYF
-	-	TRBV27	12	TRBJ2-2	TGTGCCAGCAGCGCCAACACCGGGGAGCTGTTTTTT	CASSANTGELFF
few	-	TRBV10-2	15	TRBJ2-5	TGCGCCAGCCGCCCCTTGACAGGCCTGGGAGAGACCCAGTACTTC	CASRPLTGLGETQYF
few	-	TRBV28	15	TRBJ2-1	TGTGCCAGCAGTCCCTCCTTGGGTTGGGCCCGGGAGCAGTTCTTC	CASSPSLGWAREQFF
many	-	TRBV25-1	14	TRBJ1-1	TGTGCCAGCAGTGACCCGACAGGTTTCGCGAAGGCTTTCTTT	CASSDPTGFAKAFF
-	TRBD2	TRBV10-3	16	TRBJ2-3	TGTGCCATCAGTGAGCCAGGACTAGGGAGGTCAGATACGCAGTATTTT	CAISEPGLGRSDTQYF
many	-	TRBV28	15	TRBJ2-5	TGTGCCAGCAGTCCGGGACGGATGTTACAAGAGACCCAGTACTTC	CASSPGRMLQETQYF
-	TRBD2	TRBV7-2	18	TRBJ2-2	TGTGCCAGCAGCTTCCCAATTACTAGCGGGAGGGTCTACGGGGAGCTGTTTTTT	CASSFPITSGRVYGELFF